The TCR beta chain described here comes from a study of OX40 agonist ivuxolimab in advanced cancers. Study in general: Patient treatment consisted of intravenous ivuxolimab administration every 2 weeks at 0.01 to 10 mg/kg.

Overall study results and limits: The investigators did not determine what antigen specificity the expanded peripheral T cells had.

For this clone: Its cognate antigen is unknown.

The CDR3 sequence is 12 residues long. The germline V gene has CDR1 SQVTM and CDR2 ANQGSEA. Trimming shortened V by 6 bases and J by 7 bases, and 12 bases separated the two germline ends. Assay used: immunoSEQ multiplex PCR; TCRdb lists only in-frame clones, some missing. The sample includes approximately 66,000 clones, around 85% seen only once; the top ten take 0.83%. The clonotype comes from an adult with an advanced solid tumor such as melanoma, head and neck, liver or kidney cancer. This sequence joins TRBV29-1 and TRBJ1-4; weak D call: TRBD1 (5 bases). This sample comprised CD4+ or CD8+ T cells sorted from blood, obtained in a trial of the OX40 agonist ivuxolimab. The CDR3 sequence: CSVGLVGEKLFF. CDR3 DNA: TGCAGCGTGGGGCTTGTTGGTGAAAAACTGTTTTTT. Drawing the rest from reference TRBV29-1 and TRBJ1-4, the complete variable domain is SAVISQKPSRDICQRGTSLTIQCQVDSQVTMMFWYRQQPGQSLTLIATANQGSEATYESGFVIDKFPISRPNLTFSTLTVSNMSPEDSSIYLCSVGLVGEKLFFGSGTQLSVL.